This is a list of T cell receptor beta chains from one sample in a study of blood T cell repertoires in COVID-19. Assay: immunoSEQ multiplex PCR; the TCRdb copy retains only in-frame clones and omits some. The repertoire holds about 78,000 clones, with more than 70% as singletons. The sample comprised peripheral blood. The receptors were gathered from a man in his sixties or seventies with active or convalescent COVID-19. Each CDR3 is given with its conserved first and last residue. A D gene is named only where the DNA matches it firmly. Clone size is stated in some rows and not others, as once, few, many or a class when expanded.

>NA|NA|TRBJ1-2|TRBV9
TGTGCCAGCAGCGTAGGTACTAACTATGGCTACACCTTC
CASSVGTNYGYTF
>NA|NA|TRBJ1-1|TRBV4-2
TGTGCCAGCAGCCAAGATCATAGGGGAATGAACACTGAAGCTTTCTTT
CASSQDHRGMNTEAFF
>NA|NA|TRBJ2-2|TRBV5-5
TGTGCCAGCAGCTTGGCTGGCAGCGACACCGGGGAGCTGTTTTTT
CASSLAGSDTGELFF
>NA|NA|TRBJ2-1|TRBV7-8
TGTGCCAGCAGCCAGGGGACATACTACAATGAGCAGTTCTTC
CASSQGTYYNEQFF
>NA|NA|TRBJ1-5|TRBV30
TGTGCCTGGAGTGCCGCGGGGACCCAGGGTTTT
CAWSAAGTQGF
>NA|TRBD1|TRBJ1-2|TRBV19
TGTGCCAGTAGTATGCCGGGACAGGGTCTGGGTGGCTACACCTTC
CASSMPGQGLGGYTF
>NA|TRBD1|TRBJ2-7|TRBV29-1
TGCAGCGTTGGGGGGACAGGGAGCTTAGAGCAGTACTTC
CSVGGTGSLEQYF
>NA|TRBD1|TRBJ2-4|TRBV27
TGTGCCAGCAGTTTGGGAGACAGGGACGCCAAAAACATTCAGTACTTC
CASSLGDRDAKNIQYF
>NA|NA|TRBJ2-1|TRBV7-6
TGTGCCAGCAGCCGGGACTTCTACAATGAGCAGTTCTTC
CASSRDFYNEQFF
>NA|NA|TRBJ1-5|TRBV27
TGTGCCAGCAGTTTCGCTGCGGGGGACCAGCCCCAGCATTTT
CASSFAAGDQPQHF
>few|NA|TRBJ1-6|TRBV6-5
TGTGCCAGCAGTATCCCGACAGGCTATAATTCACCCCTCCACTTT
CASSIPTGYNSPLHF
>NA|NA|TRBJ2-7|TRBV6-5
TGTGCCAGCAGGGGGGGACAGAGCTCCTACGAGCAGTACTTC
CASRGGQSSYEQYF
>NA|TRBD2|TRBJ2-7|TRBV18
TGTGCCAGCTCGTCTAAAGCGGGAGACTACGAGCAGTACTTC
CASSSKAGDYEQYF
>NA|NA|TRBJ2-7|TRBV2
TGTGCCAGCAGTGTAGCGCGGGGTGGTACCTACGAGCAGTACTTC
CASSVARGGTYEQYF
>NA|TRBD2|TRBJ2-1|TRBV28
TGTGCCAGCAGTCCCATAGCGGGAGGGAGGAATGAGCAGTTCTTC
CASSPIAGGRNEQFF
>NA|NA|TRBJ2-7|TRBV19
TGTGCCAGTAGTCGGCAGGGCTACGAGCAGTACTTC
CASSRQGYEQYF
>NA|TRBD2|TRBJ2-7|TRBV6-2/TRBV6-3
TGTGCCAGCAGTTACCCCCAGGGGAGCGGGGGGTACGAGCAGTACTTC
CASSYPQGSGGYEQYF